This T cell receptor (beta chain) stems from a study of cytomegalovirus exposure and HLA in healthy donors. Overall study results and limits: Later on, a genetic analysis was performed. It linked a missense variant in DCLRE1C with V- and J-gene trimming of TCR beta. A later examination showed that TCR association rates differed by HLA locus, with DRB1 most and HLA-C fewest. A previous analysis found most TCR beta V segments productive roughly 90% or roughly 30% of the time.

Details on this clone: Its matching antigen is unknown.

Germline CDR1 and CDR2: SGHTA and FQGNSA. The length of the CDR3 is 16 residues. Trimming shortened V by 5 bases and J by 2 bases, and 19 bases separated the two germline ends. Vbeta (60) and Jbeta (13) primers were used in the PCR. Here immunoSEQ multiplex PCR was the method, and the copy in TCRdb shows in-frame clones only, minus some. The clone table shows 75,000 to 95,000 clones, with the ten largest holding about 4.6%. Sequencing was carried out using PBMCs. The V call is TRBV7-2, the J call TRBJ2-7; D is perhaps TRBD1 (5 bases). This sequence originates from a man aged 25-45 years in good health and CMV-seronegative. This chain's CDR3 is CASSPGPREFAYEQYF. CDR3 coding DNA: TGTGCCAGCAGCCCAGGCCCCAGGGAATTTGCCTACGAGCAGTACTTC.